These T cell receptor beta chains were read from a single sample in a study of CD8+ T cells in alopecia areata. Sequenced by immunoSEQ multiplex PCR; TCRdb stores in-frame clones only, minus some. The data show more than 85,000 clones, 40% to 45% seen once. Sequencing was performed on CD4+ T cells sorted from blood. The receptors stem from a human donor with alopecia areata. Both conserved end residues are part of each CDR3. Each record gives: D gene, J gene, clone size, V gene, CDR3 DNA, CDR3 protein. D genes are given only for firm matches. Not all rows give a size; the values are once, few, many and, for expanded clones, a class.

d_gene: TRBD1
j_gene: TRBJ2-5
abundance: NA
v_gene: TRBV6-5
CDR3nt: TGTGCCAGCAGTTACTCTATAGGACAGGGGGAAGAGACCCAGTACTTC
CDR3aa: CASSYSIGQGEETQYF

d_gene: NA
j_gene: TRBJ2-2
abundance: NA
v_gene: TRBV29-1
CDR3nt: TGCAGCGCCGAGAACACCGGGGAGCTGTTTTTT
CDR3aa: CSAENTGELFF

d_gene: TRBD1
j_gene: TRBJ2-7
abundance: NA
v_gene: TRBV4-2
CDR3nt: TGTGCCAGCAGCCAAGCGGTGGGACAGGGGGCCGGAGAGCAGTACTTC
CDR3aa: CASSQAVGQGAGEQYF

d_gene: NA
j_gene: TRBJ1-1
abundance: NA
v_gene: TRBV4-2
CDR3nt: TGTGCCAGCAGCCAAGAGAGCGGAATAGTGGAAGAAGCTTTCTTT
CDR3aa: CASSQESGIVEEAFF

d_gene: NA
j_gene: TRBJ1-1
abundance: NA
v_gene: TRBV30
CDR3nt: TGTGCCTGGAGGGATCCGGTGAACACTGAAGCTTTCTTT
CDR3aa: CAWRDPVNTEAFF

d_gene: NA
j_gene: TRBJ2-2
abundance: few
v_gene: TRBV9
CDR3nt: TGTGCCAGCAGCGTAGTTGGTGAGAACACCGGGGAGCTGTTTTTT
CDR3aa: CASSVVGENTGELFF

d_gene: TRBD1
j_gene: TRBJ1-5
abundance: NA
v_gene: TRBV29-1
CDR3nt: TGCAGCGTTGCCGGGACAGTCAATCAGCCCCAGCATTTT
CDR3aa: CSVAGTVNQPQHF

d_gene: NA
j_gene: TRBJ2-7
abundance: NA
v_gene: TRBV2
CDR3nt: TGTGCCAGCCAATCGGGACCGCCGCCCGCAGAGCAGTACTTC
CDR3aa: CASQSGPPPAEQYF

d_gene: NA
j_gene: TRBJ1-1
abundance: NA
v_gene: TRBV29-1
CDR3nt: TGCAGCGTTGTTCAAGGGGTCGCGATGAACACTGAAGCTTTCTTT
CDR3aa: CSVVQGVAMNTEAFF

d_gene: TRBD1
j_gene: TRBJ1-5
abundance: NA
v_gene: TRBV2
CDR3nt: TGTGCCAGCAGTGAAGGCAGGGGGCGTTATCAGCCCCAGCATTTT
CDR3aa: CASSEGRGRYQPQHF

d_gene: NA
j_gene: TRBJ1-5
abundance: NA
v_gene: TRBV30
CDR3nt: TGTGCCTGGAGTGGGGGATCGGATCAGCCCCAGCATTTT
CDR3aa: CAWSGGSDQPQHF

d_gene: NA
j_gene: TRBJ1-1
abundance: NA
v_gene: TRBV29-1
CDR3nt: TGCAGCGCCACCTTAGTGACAAGAGGGGCTGAAGCTTTCTTT
CDR3aa: CSATLVTRGAEAFF

d_gene: NA
j_gene: TRBJ1-5
abundance: few
v_gene: TRBV2
CDR3nt: TGTGCCAGCAGTGGGGACTACAATCAGCCCCAGCATTTT
CDR3aa: CASSGDYNQPQHF

d_gene: TRBD2
j_gene: TRBJ2-1
abundance: NA
v_gene: TRBV4-1
CDR3nt: TGCGCCAGCAGCCAAACCGGGACTAGCGGGACCTTAGGCTCCTACAATGAGCAGTTCTTC
CDR3aa: CASSQTGTSGTLGSYNEQFF

d_gene: NA
j_gene: TRBJ2-7
abundance: NA
v_gene: TRBV10-3
CDR3nt: TGTGCCATCAGTGAGAGGGACGAGGCCTACGAGCAGTACTTC
CDR3aa: CAISERDEAYEQYF

d_gene: TRBD1
j_gene: TRBJ1-6
abundance: NA
v_gene: TRBV14
CDR3nt: TGTGTCAGCAGCAGGGACAGGGGGAGTTCACCCCTCCACTTT
CDR3aa: CVSSRDRGSSPLHF

d_gene: NA
j_gene: TRBJ1-2
abundance: NA
v_gene: TRBV29-1
CDR3nt: TGCAGCGTGAGGGGTCAGGACACTGGCTACACCTTC
CDR3aa: CSVRGQDTGYTF

d_gene: NA
j_gene: TRBJ1-2
abundance: NA
v_gene: TRBV30
CDR3nt: TGTGCCTGGAGTTACGATAACTATGGCTACACCTTC
CDR3aa: CAWSYDNYGYTF

d_gene: NA
j_gene: TRBJ2-1
abundance: NA
v_gene: TRBV28
CDR3nt: TGTGCCAGCAGTTTAAGTGGAGGACGTCAGTTCTTC
CDR3aa: CASSLSGGRQFF

d_gene: NA
j_gene: TRBJ2-1
abundance: NA
v_gene: TRBV29-1
CDR3nt: TGCAGCGTGGATAGGGCCCTCAATGAGCAGTTCTTC
CDR3aa: CSVDRALNEQFF

d_gene: TRBD1
j_gene: TRBJ1-1
abundance: NA
v_gene: TRBV29-1
CDR3nt: TGCAGCGTTTTAAGACAGGGGATCACTGAAGCTTTCTTT
CDR3aa: CSVLRQGITEAFF

d_gene: NA
j_gene: TRBJ2-3
abundance: few
v_gene: TRBV28
CDR3nt: TGTGCCAGCAGCTTCAACGGCAGGGTACTCACAGATACGCAGTATTTT
CDR3aa: CASSFNGRVLTDTQYF

d_gene: NA
j_gene: TRBJ1-5
abundance: NA
v_gene: TRBV7-2
CDR3nt: TGTGCCAGCAGCCCAGGGTCTCGTGAGGATCAGCCCCAGCATTTT
CDR3aa: CASSPGSREDQPQHF

d_gene: NA
j_gene: TRBJ2-6
abundance: few
v_gene: TRBV29-1
CDR3nt: TGCAGCGTTCGGGGTTCTGGGGCCAACGTCCTGACTTTC
CDR3aa: CSVRGSGANVLTF

d_gene: NA
j_gene: TRBJ2-5
abundance: few
v_gene: TRBV28
CDR3nt: TGTGCCAGCAGTTGGAGAGGCTCGCGGGAGACCCAGTACTTC
CDR3aa: CASSWRGSRETQYF

d_gene: NA
j_gene: TRBJ1-2
abundance: NA
v_gene: TRBV29-1
CDR3nt: TGCAGCGCAGCACCTCCGGGACTCCGCTGGGACTACACCTTC
CDR3aa: CSAAPPGLRWDYTF

d_gene: NA
j_gene: TRBJ2-4
abundance: NA
v_gene: TRBV2
CDR3nt: TGTGCCAGCAGCTCCGCAGGCAAAAACATTCAGTACTTC
CDR3aa: CASSSAGKNIQYF

d_gene: NA
j_gene: TRBJ1-1
abundance: NA
v_gene: TRBV29-1
CDR3nt: TGCAGCGTACTCGAGACAGGAACGACTGAAGCTTTCTTT
CDR3aa: CSVLETGTTEAFF

d_gene: NA
j_gene: TRBJ1-6
abundance: NA
v_gene: TRBV29-1
CDR3nt: TGCAGCGTTGCCTTAACGGGGGGGCTGAATTCACCCCTCCACTTT
CDR3aa: CSVALTGGLNSPLHF

d_gene: TRBD2
j_gene: TRBJ2-7
abundance: NA
v_gene: TRBV29-1
CDR3nt: TGCAGCGTCGTGCGTACAGCGGGGGCGGGCTACGAGCAGTACTTC
CDR3aa: CSVVRTAGAGYEQYF

d_gene: NA
j_gene: TRBJ2-7
abundance: NA
v_gene: TRBV20-1
CDR3nt: TGCAGTGCCGCAGGGTCTACAGAGCAGTACTTC
CDR3aa: CSAAGSTEQYF

d_gene: TRBD2
j_gene: TRBJ2-3
abundance: NA
v_gene: TRBV10-3
CDR3nt: TGTGCCGGGGGGGGACCTAGCACAGATACGCAGTATTTT
CDR3aa: CAGGGPSTDTQYF

d_gene: NA
j_gene: TRBJ2-1
abundance: NA
v_gene: TRBV29-1
CDR3nt: TGCAGCGTTGAGTCCGGGGGTGGGAATGAGCAGTTCTTC
CDR3aa: CSVESGGGNEQFF

d_gene: NA
j_gene: TRBJ1-2
abundance: NA
v_gene: TRBV29-1
CDR3nt: TGCAGCGTTGTATCTCCGGGGCAGAACTATGGCTACACCTTC
CDR3aa: CSVVSPGQNYGYTF

d_gene: NA
j_gene: TRBJ1-4
abundance: NA
v_gene: TRBV28
CDR3nt: TGTGCCAGCAGTCGCTCGACCGGAAAACTGTTTTTT
CDR3aa: CASSRSTGKLFF

d_gene: NA
j_gene: TRBJ2-4
abundance: NA
v_gene: TRBV30
CDR3nt: TGTGCCTGGAAAGGACGAGCCAAAAACATTCAGTACTTC
CDR3aa: CAWKGRAKNIQYF